One sample yielded the 29 T cell receptor beta chains listed below, sequenced in a study of response to subunit inactivated influenza vaccine. TCRdb recomputed calls from the RT-PCR reads with MiXCR, one row per CDR3 protein. The sample holds 800,000 to 1,000,000 distinct CDR3 sequences; roughly 20% are singletons and the top ten take about a tenth. Material: PBMCs from blood, obtained roughly 5 days after vaccination. The receptors were gathered from a man in his fifties who received an inactivated influenza vaccine.

This clonotype occurred a few times. The CDR3: CASSKNRVLYTGELFF. The CDR3 nucleotides are TGTGCCAGCAGCAAAAACAGGGTTTTATACACCGGGGAGCTGTTTTTT. J is TRBJ2-2 and V is TRBV7-8, with D possibly being TRBD1 (6 bases). Trimming took 5 bases from V and 3 from J, leaving 16 bases between them. From germline, CDR1 is SGHVS and CDR2 FQNEAQ. The length of the CDR3 is 16 residues.

This clonotype was seen a handful of times. The chain carries TRBV4-1 and TRBJ2-3; D gene unclear. This CDR3 region has 14 residues. Trimming stripped 4 bases from V and 2 bases from J, with 10 bases between. Germline CDR1 reads MGHRA; CDR2 reads YSYEKL. DNA for the CDR3: TGCGCCAGCAGCCTGAGATTTACCACAGATACGCAGTATTTT. As protein: CASSLRFTTDTQYF.

The chain employs TRBV2 and TRBJ2-5; D not resolved. V was clipped by 6 bases and J by 5 bases, with 13 bases between them. Per the germline V gene, CDR1 is SNHLY and CDR2 is FYNNEI. The CDR3 consists of 13 residues. The CDR3 DNA is TGTGCCAGCAGGAGGTCTTTGGGGGAGACCCAGTACTTC. It encodes CASRRSLGETQYF.

The V and J genes are TRBV6-5 and TRBJ1-4, with D perhaps TRBD1 (5 bases). This CDR3 contains 13 residues. V lost 4 bases to trimming and J lost 10 bases, with 13 bases between them. Germline lookup yields CDR1 MNHEY and CDR2 SVGAGI. The CDR3 region is CASSSTWDSKLFF. The CDR3 coding sequence is TGTGCCAGCAGTTCCACTTGGGACTCAAAACTGTTTTTT.

The chain recombines TRBV24-1 with TRBJ2-1, with D perhaps matching TRBD1 or TRBD2 (5 bases each). The CDR3 extends over 15 amino acids. Deletions cut 5 bases from V and 7 bases from J, with 17 bases between. CDR1 and CDR2 (germline): KGHDR, SFDVKD. The CDR3 DNA follows: TGTGCCACCAGTGCTCCCGCCTTGGGGGTAAATGAGCAGTTCTTC. The encoded protein is CATSAPALGVNEQFF.

J is TRBJ1-3 and V is TRBV7-9; D is unresolved. The V end was cut by 3 bases, the J end by 1 base, with 10 bases between. The CDR3 extends over 15 amino acids. The germline CDR1 and CDR2 sequences are SEHNR and FQNEAQ (reference sequence). The chain's CDR3 is CASSFDGRSGNTIYF. CDR3 bases: TGTGCCAGCAGCTTCGACGGACGTTCTGGAAACACCATATATTTT. Supplemented by reference TRBV7-9 and TRBJ1-3, the full variable domain reads DTGVSQNPRHKITKRGQNVTFRCDPISEHNRLYWYRQTLGQGPEFLTYFQNEAQLEKSRLLSDRFSAERPKGSFSTLEIQRTEQGDSAMYLCASSFDGRSGNTIYFGEGSWLTVV.

The CDR3 here is CASKLAGRNTGELFF. The CDR3 DNA reads TGTGCCAGCAAACTAGCGGGGAGGAACACCGGGGAGCTGTTTTTT. This chain uses TRBV12-3 or TRBV12-4 with TRBJ2-2; TRBD2 aligns across 10 bases. V dropped 7 bases and J dropped 1; count of bases not matched to a gene: 3. The CDR3 is 15 amino acids.

This clonotype was counted ten times or more. The chain uses TRBV10-3 and TRBJ2-7, with 8 bases aligning to TRBD2. Germline loops: CDR1 ENHRY, CDR2 SYGVKD. V lost 8 bases and J lost 4; bases outside the gene matches: 4. CDR3 length: 12 amino acids. For the CDR3, the DNA is TGTGCCATCGCAAGCGGGAGTTACGAGCAGTACTTC. Protein: CAIASGSYEQYF.

The gene calls are TRBV20-1 and TRBJ2-5; possible D gene TRBD2, 6 bases. CDR3 length: 14 residues. The V gene's germline CDR1 is DFQATT and CDR2 SNEGSKA (reference sequence). V was pared by 1 base and J by 3 bases, with 12 bases between. The DNA for the CDR3 is TGCAGTGCTAGAGGACTAGACTGTAAAGAGACCCAGTACTTC. This encodes CSARGLDCKETQYF.

The chain couples TRBV2 to TRBJ2-7; 9 bases line up with TRBD1. The CDR3 length is 14 residues. V was pared by 4 bases and J by 5 bases, with 6 bases of the junction left unmatched. In germline, CDR1 is SNHLY, CDR2 FYNNEI. The CDR3 sequence is CASSVGTGYHEQYF. The CDR3 DNA follows: TGTGCCAGCAGTGTGGGGACAGGGTACCACGAGCAGTACTTC.

The V and J genes are TRBV7-2 and TRBJ2-7; D may be TRBD2 (6 bases). The CDR3 runs 16 residues. Germline assignment: CDR1 SGHTA and CDR2 FQGNSA. The V end lost 1 base, the J end lost 5 bases, and 18 bases lay between the germline ends. The CDR3 bases are TGTGCCAGCAGCTTAGAAGGGTGGAGCGGGTTAAACGAGCAGTACTTC. Protein: CASSLEGWSGLNEQYF.

Many counts were recorded for this clonotype. The chain recombines TRBV4-2 with TRBJ2-3; unclear D gene. The CDR3 extends over 13 amino acids. Looked up from germline, CDR1 is LGHNA and CDR2 is YNFKEQ. The ends were cut back, 5 bases at V and 0 bases at J, with 6 bases in the middle. The CDR3: CASSTDSTDTQYF. CDR3 in DNA: TGTGCCAGCAGCACCGACAGCACAGATACGCAGTATTTT.

The table lists this clonotype with a count of one. This rearrangement joins TRBV27 to TRBJ1-4, with D possibly being TRBD1 (6 bases). The CDR3 has 14 residues. CDR1 is MNHEY, CDR2 SMNVEV, per germline (reference sequence). The V and J ends lost 2 bases and 8 bases respectively, with 12 bases between them. In DNA form, the CDR3 reads TGTGCCAGCAGTTTAATATGGACAGCAGAAAAACTGTTTTTT. It specifies CASSLIWTAEKLFF. The full variable domain, rest sourced from reference TRBV27 and TRBJ1-4, is EAQVTQNPRYLITVTGKKLTVTCSQNMNHEYMSWYRQDPGLGLRQIYYSMNVEVTDKGDVPEGYKVSRKEKRNFPLILESPSPNQTSLYFCASSLIWTAEKLFFGSGTQLSVL.

This clonotype has just a few counts. This CDR3 reads CASSFLSSGQETQYF. CDR3 sequence (DNA): TGTGCCAGCAGCTTTTTATCCAGCGGCCAAGAGACCCAGTACTTC. The chain recombines TRBV11-2 with TRBJ2-5; D perhaps matches TRBD2 (5 bases). CDR1 is SGHAT, CDR2 FQNNGV, per germline. The CDR3 spans 15 residues. Trimming left V 3 bases short and J 1 base short, with 12 bases between.

The rearrangement links TRBV4-2 to TRBJ2-1; D is undetermined. The CDR3 contains 16 residues. V lost 6 bases to trimming and J lost 1 base, with 16 bases between them. The germline V gene has CDR1 LGHNA and CDR2 YNFKEQ. The chain's CDR3 is CASRMYLQQSYNEQFF. CDR3 coding DNA: TGTGCCAGCAGAATGTACTTACAGCAATCCTACAATGAGCAGTTCTTC.

The sample holds a few counts of this clonotype. This chain joins TRBV4-3 and TRBJ1-1; D uncertain. The CDR3 spans 14 residues. Germline V gene lookup returns CDR1 LGHNA and CDR2 YSLEER. V was pared by 0 bases and J by 1 base, with 6 bases between. CDR3 nucleotides: TGCGCCAGCAGCCAAGATTTGGGGAACACTGAAGCTTTCTTT. Its protein product is CASSQDLGNTEAFF.

This clonotype occurred a few times. The rearrangement joins TRBV7-9 to TRBJ1-1; weak D call: TRBD1 (6 bases). The germline CDR1 and CDR2 sequences are SEHNR and FQNEAQ (reference sequence). The CDR3 runs to 14 residues. V dropped 5 bases and J dropped 7 bases, with 17 bases sitting between them. The CDR3 region has the DNA TGTGCCAGCAGCGACTCCGGGACACTTTTTGAAGCTTTCTTT. This gives the protein CASSDSGTLFEAFF.

This chain links TRBV6-2 or TRBV6-3 with TRBJ2-1; D unresolved. V gave up 6 bases and J gave up 9 bases, with 9 bases separating them. The CDR3 has 11 amino acids. Germline values: CDR1 MNHEY, CDR2 SVGEGT. The CDR3 DNA reads as TGTGCCAGCAGCCGCTTGACTGAGCAGTTCTTC. Protein sequence: CASSRLTEQFF.

This clonotype was found a few times. The chain recombines TRBV7-9 with TRBJ1-1; the match to TRBD1 covers 7 bases. The CDR3 sequence is 15 residues long. Germline-derived CDR1 and CDR2 are SEHNR and FQNEAQ (reference sequence). The V segment lost 3 bases and the J segment 1 base; nucleotides outside the gene matches: 5. The CDR3 nucleotides read TGTGCCAGCAGCTTGTCGACAGGGAAGAACACTGAAGCTTTCTTT. Protein product: CASSLSTGKNTEAFF.

The rearrangement links TRBV2 to TRBJ1-1, with D tentatively TRBD1 (5 bases). V was trimmed by 3 bases and J by 1 base, leaving 15 bases between them. This CDR3 spans 16 amino acids. Germline values: CDR1 SNHLY, CDR2 FYNNEI. CDR3 DNA sequence: TGTGCCAGCAGTGACCCCGCGGGGGGAAGGAACACTGAAGCTTTCTTT. Translation gives CASSDPAGGRNTEAFF.

In its sample, this clonotype was seen a few times. CDR3 sequence (DNA): TGCGCCAGCAGCCAAGGAGCAGGGACGGACACCGGGGAGCTGTTTTTT. As protein: CASSQGAGTDTGELFF. The rearrangement links TRBV4-3 to TRBJ2-2, with D possibly being TRBD1 or TRBD2 (5 bases each). Per germline, CDR1 LGHNA and CDR2 YSLEER. Trimming removed 1 base at V and 3 bases at J, with 12 bases between. This CDR3 has 16 residues.

This clonotype was observed at least ten times. The rearrangement links TRBV6-2 or TRBV6-3 to TRBJ2-1, with D uncertain. The CDR3 length is 12 residues. V lost 0 bases and J lost 6, with 3 bases in between. Germline lookup yields CDR1 MNHEY and CDR2 SVGEGT. CDR3 nucleotide sequence: TGTGCCAGCAGTTACTCTTCCAATGAGCAGTTCTTC. Residues: CASSYSSNEQFF.

The chain carries TRBV7-6 and TRBJ2-1, with TRBD2 matching over 8 bases. The CDR3 runs 15 residues. From germline, CDR1 is SGHVS and CDR2 FNYEAQ. Trimming cost V 3 bases and J 6 bases; bases outside gene matches: 7. The CDR3 region has the DNA TGTGCCAGCAGCTTTACTAGCGGAACGGTCAATGAGCAGTTCTTC. Its protein product is CASSFTSGTVNEQFF.

The rearrangement joins TRBV15 to TRBJ1-5; 7 positions agree with TRBD1. The trim removed 4 bases at V and 2 bases at J, leaving 2 bases unmatched. Germline assignment: CDR1 LNHNV and CDR2 YYDKDF (reference sequence). This CDR3 region has 14 residues. The DNA for the CDR3 is TGTGCCACCAGCACCGGACAGGGCAATCAGCCCCAGCATTTT. Translation gives CATSTGQGNQPQHF.

This clonotype has more than one count but fewer than ten. The chain couples TRBV7-8 to TRBJ2-2; no clear D. Trimming took 5 bases from V and 5 from J, leaving 6 bases between them. Germline CDR1 reads SGHVS; CDR2 reads FQNEAQ. This CDR3 spans 12 amino acids. CDR3 DNA sequence: TGTGCCAGCAGCCCACTTACCGGGGAGCTGTTTTTT. Protein product: CASSPLTGELFF.

This chain's CDR3 is CASSYGVGQETQYF. The CDR3 bases are TGTGCCAGCAGTTATGGGGTAGGGCAAGAGACCCAGTACTTC. The rearrangement uses TRBV6-5 and TRBJ2-5; D remains unclear. V lost 3 bases and J lost 2, with 10 bases in between. CDR3 length: 14 residues. From germline, CDR1 is MNHEY and CDR2 SVGAGI.

The chain combines TRBV6-5 with TRBJ1-5; unclear D gene. The ends were cut back, 0 bases at V and 2 bases at J, with 11 bases in the middle. CDR1 MNHEY and CDR2 SVGAGI come from the germline V gene. This CDR3 contains 16 residues. The DNA of the CDR3 is TGTGCCAGCAGTTACTCGGCTGGTGGGGGCAATCAGCCCCAGCATTTT. Amino acids: CASSYSAGGGNQPQHF.

This chain connects TRBV27 to TRBJ2-5, with 7 positions matching TRBD1. Trimming at V came to 5 bases and at J to 4 bases, leaving 10 bases not matched to a gene. CDR1 is MNHEY, CDR2 SMNVEV, per germline (reference sequence). This CDR3 contains 15 residues. CDR3 nucleotides: TGTGCCAGCAGTATGACAGGGCGCCCGTCAGAGACCCAGTACTTC. This encodes CASSMTGRPSETQYF.

This clonotype was counted a few times. The chain employs TRBV7-2 and TRBJ2-1, with unresolved D. Trimming removed 1 base from V and 7 bases from J, with 14 bases in between. CDR3 length equals 15 residues. Looked up from germline, CDR1 is SGHTA and CDR2 is FQGNSA. The CDR3 nucleotides are TGTGCCAGCAGCTTAGTAATGGCGGTCCTTAATGAGCAGTTCTTC. This encodes CASSLVMAVLNEQFF.